The 21 T cell receptor beta chains presented below share a single source sample, sequenced in a study of CD8 T cells in ankylosing spondylitis. A single record per CDR3 protein comes from TCRdb applying MiXCR to the 5' RACE reads. The sample consists of roughly 230,000 distinct CDR3 sequences, 8% to 11% of them appearing once. The sample comprised blood, either unsorted or a sorted T cell fraction (not recorded which). These receptors all come from a male donor with ankylosing spondylitis or in good health (not recorded which).

The CDR3 is CASSGAGRDEQYF. CDR3 bases: TGTGCCAGCTCAGGGGCAGGGCGCGACGAGCAGTACTTC. The rearrangement joins TRBV27 to TRBJ2-7, with D maybe TRBD1 (6 bases). Per germline, CDR1 MNHEY and CDR2 SMNVEV (reference sequence). V was clipped by 8 bases and J by 5 bases, with 16 bases between them. This CDR3 is 13 amino acids long.

This chain uses TRBV7-2 with TRBJ2-2; 9 bases are shared with TRBD1. The CDR3 is 14 residues long. Germline V lookup: CDR1 SGHTA, CDR2 FQGNSA. V was clipped by 1 base and J by 7 bases; unmatched bases: 1. The CDR3 sequence: CASSLDRGRGELFF. Written as DNA, the CDR3 is TGTGCCAGCAGCTTAGACAGGGGGCGCGGGGAGCTGTTTTTT.

The chain recombines TRBV5-5 with TRBJ1-1, with 9 positions matching TRBD1. The ends lost 6 bases at V and 1 base at J; junction bases unmatched: 1. CDR1 and CDR2 (germline): SGHKS, YYEKEE (reference sequence). The CDR3 covers 13 residues. CDR3 in DNA: TGTGCCAGCAAGACAGGGGGGAACACTGAAGCTTTCTTT. It is translated as CASKTGGNTEAFF.

This chain connects TRBV5-6 to TRBJ1-2, with TRBD1 identical over 11 bases. Unmatched junction bases numbered 5, after V lost 3 bases and J lost 1 base. Germline values: CDR1 SGHDT, CDR2 YYEEEE. This CDR3 region has 16 residues. The DNA of the CDR3 is TGTGCCAGCAGCTCACGGACAGGGGGCTTTAACTATGGCTACACCTTC. Its translation: CASSSRTGGFNYGYTF.

This clonotype appeared many times. The CDR3 DNA reads TGCAGTGCTCGGACTAGCGGGGGGAGCTACAATGAGCAGTTCTTC. This encodes CSARTSGGSYNEQFF. The J gene is TRBJ2-1, the V gene TRBV20-1; 14 bases align to TRBD2. The CDR3 length is 15 residues. CDR1 is DFQATT, CDR2 SNEGSKA, per germline (reference sequence). V was clipped by 5 bases and J by 3 bases; unmatched bases: 3.

Ten or more counts support this clonotype. V usage is TRBV15 and J usage is TRBJ1-2; 7 nucleotides match TRBD1. CDR3 length: 16 residues. Germline values: CDR1 LNHNV, CDR2 YYDKDF (reference sequence). The V gene end was trimmed by 1 base and the J gene end by 6 bases; junction bases not matched to a gene: 11. The CDR3 loop is CATSRAATGSLHGYTF. As DNA, the CDR3 is TGTGCCACCAGCAGAGCGGCGACAGGGAGTCTACATGGCTACACCTTC. The complete variable domain, with remaining parts taken from reference TRBV15 and TRBJ1-2, reads DAMVIQNPRYQVTQFGKPVTLSCSQTLNHNVMYWYQQKSSQAPKLLFHYYDKDFNNEADTPDNFQSRRPNTSFCFLDIRSPGLGDTAMYLCATSRAATGSLHGYTFGSGTRLTVV.

There are many counts of this clonotype. CDR3 nucleotide sequence: TGCAGTGCTAGAGATAGAGACAGGTCGGAGGTGGTCGCAGATACGCAGTATTTT. Encoded protein: CSARDRDRSEVVADTQYF. The V and J genes are TRBV20-1 and TRBJ2-3, with TRBD1 as a possible D gene (6 bases). CDR1 is DFQATT and CDR2 is SNEGSKA in the germline V gene (reference sequence). Trimming left V 0 bases short and J 4 bases short, with 23 bases between. This CDR3 contains 18 residues.

The table lists this clonotype with a few counts. V usage is TRBV20-1 and J usage is TRBJ1-6; 7 bases are a match to TRBD1. The V gene end was trimmed by 0 bases and the J gene end by 0 bases; junction bases not matched to a gene: 5. This CDR3 region has 17 residues. Germline CDR1 reads DFQATT; CDR2 reads SNEGSKA (reference sequence). CDR3 in DNA: TGCAGTGCTAGAGATTCAGCAGGGGGCTCCTATAATTCACCCCTCCACTTT. Protein: CSARDSAGGSYNSPLHF.

This clonotype was seen at least ten times. CDR3 in amino acids: CSARMIGNPLGTQYF. DNA for the CDR3: TGCAGTGCTAGGATGATAGGGAACCCACTAGGGACCCAGTACTTC. The chain is built from TRBV20-1 and TRBJ2-5, with D possibly matching TRBD2 (5 bases). The CDR3 covers 15 residues. The germline V and J ends were trimmed by 3 bases and 7 bases, with 21 bases remaining between them. Germline CDR1 DFQATT, CDR2 SNEGSKA (reference sequence).

This clonotype was seen a few times. This chain joins TRBV12-3 or TRBV12-4 and TRBJ1-2; a possible D gene is TRBD1 (5 bases). V dropped 5 bases and J dropped 5 bases, with 9 bases sitting between them. This CDR3 spans 12 amino acids. CDR3 region: CASSPEGYGYTF. In DNA form, the CDR3 reads TGTGCCAGCAGTCCTGAGGGGTATGGCTACACCTTC.

This clonotype was recorded at least ten times. J is TRBJ1-1 and V is TRBV12-3 or TRBV12-4; D is uncertain. This CDR3 contains 11 residues. Trimming removed 2 bases from V and 8 bases from J, with 6 bases in between. DNA for the CDR3: TGTGCCAGCAGTTTAAGAGAGGAAGCTTTCTTT. The encoded protein is CASSLREEAFF.

This clonotype was recorded many times. V is TRBV7-2 and J is TRBJ2-7, with unresolved D. Germline CDR1 and CDR2: SGHTA and FQGNSA. CDR3 length equals 14 residues. Trimming stripped 5 bases from V and 3 bases from J, with 14 bases between. CDR3 DNA sequence: TGTGCCAGCAGCGCCCCGGGTCTGTACTACGAGCAGTACTTC. This translates into CASSAPGLYYEQYF.

The chain joins TRBV10-1 to TRBJ2-3; 8 bases line up with TRBD2. Per the germline V gene, CDR1 is WNHNN and CDR2 is SYGVQD (reference sequence). Losses at the gene ends were 0 bases for V and 6 bases for J; bases not matched to a gene: 8. The length of the CDR3 is 16 residues. This CDR3 is CASSESRSGGLDTQYF. CDR3 coding DNA: TGCGCCAGCAGTGAGTCGAGGAGCGGGGGTTTGGATACGCAGTATTTT.

This clonotype was detected many times. V usage is TRBV9 and J usage is TRBJ1-1; no firm D call. The CDR3 consists of 13 residues. The germline CDR1 and CDR2 sequences are SGDLS and YYNGEE. Between the trimmed V and J ends, which lost 0 bases and 1 base, there was a span of 4 bases. Here the CDR3 reads CASSVEANTEAFF. CDR3 nucleotides: TGTGCCAGCAGCGTAGAGGCGAACACTGAAGCTTTCTTT.

This clonotype was seen repeatedly, ten times or more. This chain uses TRBV10-3 with TRBJ2-7, with 7 bases lining up with TRBD1. CDR3 length: 14 residues. Germline V gives CDR1 ENHRY, CDR2 SYGVKD. After removal of 2 bases from V and 3 bases from J, the junction contained 4 bases not matched to a gene. CDR3 residues: CAISEDRAHYEQYF. The CDR3 nucleotides read TGTGCCATCAGTGAGGACAGGGCTCACTACGAGCAGTACTTC.

This clonotype was found a few times. This chain connects TRBV4-2 to TRBJ2-1; D is tentatively TRBD1 or TRBD2 (5 bases each). Per germline, CDR1 LGHNA and CDR2 YNFKEQ. Deletions cut 3 bases from V and 3 bases from J, with 18 bases between. The CDR3 extends over 17 amino acids. DNA of the CDR3: TGTGCCAGCAGCCAGGACCTAACGGGGCTCATCTACAATGAGCAGTTCTTC. The encoded protein is CASSQDLTGLIYNEQFF.

The V and J genes are TRBV18 and TRBJ1-1; tentatively, D is TRBD1 (5 bases). The CDR3 length is 14 residues. Per germline, CDR1 KGHSH and CDR2 LQKENI. V was cut by 5 bases and J by 3 bases, with 13 bases left in between. The CDR3 loop is CASSSPGGDTEAFF. The CDR3 DNA follows: TGTGCCAGCTCATCCCCCGGGGGGGACACTGAAGCTTTCTTT.

This clonotype appeared a few times. V usage is TRBV27 and J usage is TRBJ2-7; D assignment may be TRBD1 or TRBD2 (6 bases each). The V and J ends lost 5 bases and 6 bases respectively, with 23 bases between them. This CDR3 spans 16 amino acids. Germline V lookup: CDR1 MNHEY, CDR2 SMNVEV (reference sequence). The CDR3 protein is CASSRVGGQGYGEQYF. CDR3 bases: TGTGCCAGCAGTCGAGTTGGGGGGCAGGGATATGGCGAGCAGTACTTC.

This clonotype was picked up many times. This chain connects TRBV5-1 to TRBJ1-1; TRBD1 is a possible D gene (6 bases). Trimming cost V 4 bases and J 5 bases, with 15 bases left between them. Germline V gives CDR1 SGHRS, CDR2 YFSETQ. This CDR3 has 14 amino acids. CDR3 coding DNA: TGCGCCAGCAGCCCACAGGGTTCTGGAACTGAAGCTTTCTTT. Its protein product is CASSPQGSGTEAFF.

This clonotype has ten or more counts. The V call is TRBV3-1, the J call TRBJ1-4; D is undetermined. The germline V and J ends were trimmed by 4 bases and 8 bases, with 17 bases remaining between them. Germline assignment: CDR1 LGHDT and CDR2 YNNKEL (reference sequence). The CDR3 loop spans 15 amino acids. This CDR3 is CASSLRRPAGEKLFF. DNA for the CDR3: TGTGCCAGCAGCCTCCGCCGGCCGGCGGGAGAAAAACTGTTTTTT. The full variable domain, its missing parts supplied by reference TRBV3-1 and TRBJ1-4, is DTAVSQTPKYLVTQMGNDKSIKCEQNLGHDTMYWYKQDSKKFLKIMFSYNNKELIINETVPNRFSPKSPDKAHLNLHINSLELGDSAVYFCASSLRRPAGEKLFFGSGTQLSVL.

This clonotype was counted only a few times. This rearrangement joins TRBV20-1 to TRBJ2-2; 8 bases line up with TRBD1. Trimming removed 2 bases from V and 5 bases from J; junction bases left unmatched: 4. Per germline, CDR1 DFQATT and CDR2 SNEGSKA (reference sequence). CDR3 length: 14 residues. CDR3 nucleotide sequence: TGCAGTGCTAGACCAGGGGGCGGGACCGGGGAGCTGTTTTTT. It encodes CSARPGGGTGELFF.